The 20 T cell receptor beta chains in this list originate from one sample, sequenced in a study of cytomegalovirus exposure and HLA in healthy donors. Generated by immunoSEQ multiplex PCR, the TCRdb table keeps only in-frame clones and is missing some. The sample carries about 150,000 clones, approximately 86% recorded once. The sample was PBMCs. Every receptor here comes from a young man in good health and CMV-seropositive.

This clone is a singleton in its sample. The sample has other DNA sequences that encode this CDR3 too. The rearrangement links TRBV5-1 to TRBJ1-5, with TRBD1 matching 8 bases. This CDR3 has 15 residues. The germline V gene has CDR1 SGHRS and CDR2 YFSETQ. V shed 4 bases and J 2 bases; nucleotides not matched to a gene: 5. CDR3 in amino acids: CASSLGQGGNQPQHF. The CDR3 nucleotides read TGCGCCAGCAGCCTCGGACAGGGCGGCAATCAGCCCCAGCATTTT.

The V and J genes are TRBV2 and TRBJ2-4; 9 nucleotides align to TRBD1. Germline loops: CDR1 SNHLY, CDR2 FYNNEI. This CDR3 has 18 amino acids. The V gene end was trimmed by 9 bases and the J gene end by 0 bases; junction bases not matched to a gene: 15. The CDR3 protein is CASPNPGQGPLAKNIQYF. CDR3 bases: TGTGCCAGTCCTAATCCGGGACAGGGTCCCCTAGCCAAAAACATTCAGTACTTC. Filled out from reference TRBV2 and TRBJ2-4, the complete variable domain reads EPEVTQTPSHQVTQMGQEVILRCVPISNHLYFYWYRQILGQKVEFLVSFYNNEISEKSEIFDDQFSVERPDGSNFTLKIRSTKLEDSAMYFCASPNPGQGPLAKNIQYFGAGTRLSVL.

This chain joins TRBV27 and TRBJ2-7; 9 bases agree with TRBD1. V trimming: 7 bases; J trimming: 3 bases; junction bases outside the gene matches: 1. Germline CDR1 and CDR2: MNHEY and SMNVEV (reference sequence). The CDR3 is made up of 12 amino acids. CDR3 protein: CASTGQGYEQYF. In DNA form, the CDR3 reads TGTGCCAGCACGGGACAGGGCTACGAGCAGTACTTC.

This clone appeared a single time. V and J are TRBV4-1 and TRBJ1-2, with a weak D call TRBD1 (5 bases). The CDR3 runs to 14 residues. V was cut by 4 bases and J by 0 bases, with 9 bases left in between. Germline CDR1 and CDR2: MGHRA and YSYEKL. CDR3 coding DNA: TGCGCCAGCAGCCCGGACAAGTCTAACTATGGCTACACCTTC. Translated, it gives CASSPDKSNYGYTF.

CDR3 loop: CASSLGGVGTDTQYF. The CDR3 DNA reads TGTGCCAGCAGCTTGGGGGGAGTGGGCACAGATACGCAGTATTTT. This sequence joins TRBV7-6 and TRBJ2-3; D perhaps matches TRBD2 (6 bases). The CDR3 is made up of 15 amino acids. Trimming took 3 bases from V and 1 from J, leaving 11 bases between them. Germline V gene data show CDR1 as SGHVS and CDR2 as FNYEAQ.

The V gene is TRBV4-3, the J gene TRBJ2-1; TRBD2 aligns across 11 bases. The CDR3 covers 17 residues. Per germline, CDR1 LGHNA and CDR2 YSLEER. V lost 4 bases to trimming and J lost 2 bases; unmatched junction nucleotides: 7. CDR3: CASSLGTSGGPYNEQFF. CDR3 DNA: TGCGCCAGCAGCCTAGGGACTAGCGGAGGCCCCTACAATGAGCAGTTCTTC.

The V and J genes are TRBV29-1 and TRBJ2-7, with D possibly being TRBD2 (6 bases). Trimming took 3 bases from V and 5 from J, leaving 14 bases between them. The germline V gene has CDR1 SQVTM and CDR2 ANQGSEA. The CDR3 is 13 amino acids. The CDR3 region is CSVDSQGLNEQYF. CDR3 DNA sequence: TGCAGCGTTGATTCGCAGGGACTCAACGAGCAGTACTTC.

This chain links TRBV4-1 with TRBJ2-7; possible D gene TRBD2, 6 bases. The CDR3 has 11 residues. The germline CDR1 and CDR2 sequences are MGHRA and YSYEKL. V was pared by 3 bases and J by 7 bases, with 7 bases between. CDR3 sequence: CASSQAGEQYF. CDR3 DNA: TGCGCCAGCAGCCAGGCGGGAGAGCAGTACTTC.

The chain combines TRBV6-1 with TRBJ1-2, with 7 nucleotides matching TRBD1. This CDR3 is 13 amino acids long. J gave up 6 bases and V 3 bases, and 4 bases lay outside the gene matches. Looked up from germline, CDR1 is MNHNS and CDR2 is SASEGT. The CDR3 spells CASSETGTHGYTF. CDR3 nucleotide sequence: TGTGCCAGCAGTGAGACAGGGACCCATGGCTACACCTTC.

This chain uses TRBV15 with TRBJ1-4; no reliable D call. Trimming shortened V by 0 bases and J by 8 bases, and 7 bases separated the two germline ends. CDR1 LNHNV and CDR2 YYDKDF come from the germline V gene (reference sequence). The CDR3 length is 13 residues. This chain's CDR3 is CATSRDTGEKLFF. As DNA, the CDR3 is TGTGCCACCAGCAGAGATACGGGAGAAAAACTGTTTTTT.

The rearrangement joins TRBV5-1 to TRBJ2-2, with D possibly being TRBD2 (5 bases). The CDR3 length is 14 residues. V was trimmed by 1 base and J by 2 bases, leaving 6 bases between them. Germline CDR1 is SGHRS and CDR2 is YFSETQ. CDR3 DNA sequence: TGCGCCAGCAGCTTGCCGGGAAACACCGGGGAGCTGTTTTTT. Translating it yields CASSLPGNTGELFF.

The chain joins TRBV2 to TRBJ2-1, with a weak D call TRBD2 (5 bases). V lost 6 bases to trimming and J lost 0 bases, with 6 bases between them. The CDR3 covers 13 residues. Germline-derived CDR1 and CDR2 are SNHLY and FYNNEI. CDR3 bases: TGTGCCAGCAGGCGGGCCTCCTACAATGAGCAGTTCTTC. Translated: CASRRASYNEQFF.

The rearrangement links TRBV7-2 to TRBJ2-7; 9 bases agree with TRBD2. Germline trimming cut 4 bases from V and 4 bases from J; bases unmatched to any gene: 5. The germline V gene encodes CDR1 SGHTA and CDR2 FQGNSA. The CDR3 covers 14 residues. CDR3 protein: CASSSLAGPYEQYF. In DNA form, the CDR3 reads TGTGCCAGCAGCTCCCTAGCGGGGCCTTACGAGCAGTACTTC.

This clone has just a few counts. The rearrangement joins TRBV7-9 to TRBJ2-1, with D hard to call. Germline values: CDR1 SEHNR, CDR2 FQNEAQ (reference sequence). V shed 4 bases and J shed 12 bases, with 13 bases lying between them. There are 12 residues in the CDR3. The CDR3 DNA is TGTGCCAGCAGCTCCGACCTTCCAGGGCAGTTCTTC. Its translation is CASSSDLPGQFF.

The chain has TRBV18 and TRBJ1-1; D is uncertain. Germline V gives CDR1 KGHSH, CDR2 LQKENI. The CDR3 runs to 15 residues. Trimming stripped 2 bases from V and 2 bases from J, with 12 bases between. CDR3 DNA sequence: TGTGCCAGCTCACCAACGGTAGTGAGAAACACTGAAGCTTTCTTT. It specifies CASSPTVVRNTEAFF.

The chain carries TRBV5-1 and TRBJ2-2; no firm D call. Germline V gene sequence: CDR1 SGHRS, CDR2 YFSETQ. V was trimmed by 7 bases and J by 3 bases, leaving 7 bases between them. CDR3 length: 12 amino acids. Here the CDR3 reads CASGQYTGELFF. For the CDR3, the DNA is TGCGCCAGCGGGCAGTACACCGGGGAGCTGTTTTTT.

The chain couples TRBV12-5 to TRBJ2-5; D is uncertain. The V and J ends lost 1 base and 7 bases respectively, with 16 bases between them. Germline lookup yields CDR1 LGHNT and CDR2 FRNRAP. The CDR3 has 15 amino acids. CDR3 region: CASGLAPTLPGTQYF. In nucleotides, the CDR3 is TGTGCTAGTGGTTTGGCCCCCACTCTACCCGGGACCCAGTACTTC.

This rearrangement joins TRBV6-1 to TRBJ1-1; TRBD1 might be the D (6 bases). From germline, CDR1 is MNHNS and CDR2 SASEGT. The CDR3 consists of 13 residues. V dropped 1 base and J dropped 10 bases, with 13 bases sitting between them. This CDR3 is CASSEEISGVAFF. The CDR3 DNA follows: TGTGCCAGCAGTGAAGAGATCTCAGGGGTAGCTTTCTTT.

This clone was picked up one time. A junction boundary mismatches the germline segment, possibly from a read error. The chain combines TRBV23-1 with TRBJ2-3, with D perhaps matching TRBD2 (7 bases). TRBV23-1 is an ORF; its function is uncertain. The CDR3 runs to 15 residues. The DNA for the CDR3 is TGCGCCAGCAGTAAGGGGGACTACCTCACAAATACGCAGTATTTT. This codes for CASSKGDYLTNTQYF.

V is TRBV27 and J is TRBJ1-4, with D possibly being TRBD1 (6 bases). This CDR3 is built from 17 residues. Germline-derived CDR1 and CDR2 are MNHEY and SMNVEV (reference sequence). Trimming removed 5 bases at V and 0 bases at J, with 16 bases between. As DNA, the CDR3 is TGTGCCAGCAGTCCAAGGGGGACACTTACAACTAATGAAAAACTGTTTTTT. It is translated as CASSPRGTLTTNEKLFF.